What follows describes a single TCR beta chain. Antigen unknown. The entry originates in a study of beta chain features in type 1 diabetes. Study as a whole: Sorted cells numbering 107,917,701 were examined across all samples.

Findings and limits, study-wide: Type 1 diabetes patients showed fewer insertions and more deletions at VDJ junctions. Naive, central memory and Treg TCRB repertoires seemed to resemble each other more closely in patients than they did in healthy donors. Moderate but significant shortening of TCRB CDR3s was recorded in all four CD4+ subsets from Type 1 diabetes patients.

Germline V gene lookup returns CDR1 SGDLS and CDR2 YYNGEE. The germline V and J ends were trimmed by 0 bases and 0 bases, with 4 bases remaining between them. The CDR3 is 14 amino acids. Expressed TCRB transcripts were sequenced after all isolated RNA was converted to cDNA. Regulatory, naive and central memory T cell samples averaged approximately 3.4 million reads. Assay: immunoSEQ multiplex PCR; the TCRdb copy retains only in-frame clones and omits some. Of about 650,000 clones in the sample, around 12% were seen once. Material for sequencing was naive CD4+ T cells from blood. This chain connects TRBV9 to TRBJ1-3; D is unclear. The receptor was isolated from a man aged 30 to 39 with type 1 diabetes. CDR3 DNA sequence: TGTGCCAGCAGCGTAGAGATCTCTGGAAACACCATATATTTT. This translates into CASSVEISGNTIYF.